This TCR beta chain was profiled in a study of T cells in Graves' hyperthyroidism and ophthalmopathy. This clonotype has ten or more counts. Its matching antigen is unknown. Authors of the study amplified TCR beta CDR3 regions from RNA transcripts. During a first-round RT-PCR of the TCR CDR3, the HTBI primer set was used. TCRdb used MiXCR to reprocess the multiplex PCR reads, holding one entry per CDR3 protein. The table shows 360,000 or so distinct CDR3 sequences, with roughly 19% occurring only once. Overall study results and limits: Median prediction lead before ophthalmopathy onset was 6 to 8 months with the model. Ophthalmopathy and stable hyperthyroidism were separated by a 13 V-J model.

The V end was cut by 6 bases, the J end by 1 base, with 13 bases between. From germline, CDR1 is MNHEY and CDR2 SVGAGI. The CDR3 runs 14 residues. The clonotype comes from a woman under 30 with Graves' hyperthyroidism. The chain joins TRBV6-5 to TRBJ2-7; TRBD1 might be the D (6 bases). Source material: blood. The CDR3 bases are TGTGCCAGCAGCCACGGCCAGGGGTCCTACGAGCAGTACTTC. Residues: CASSHGQGSYEQYF.